These 10 T cell receptor beta chains share one sample of origin, sequenced in a study of response to subunit inactivated influenza vaccine. From the RT-PCR reads, TCRdb called clonotypes with MiXCR, one entry per CDR3 protein. The sample comprises around 650,000 distinct CDR3 sequences, 15% to 18% of which are singletons, and 9.5% to 13% rests with the top ten. Sequences were derived from PBMCs from blood, sampled approximately 12 days after vaccination. The receptors here all came from a middle-aged man who received an inactivated influenza vaccine.

The chain combines TRBV6-2 or TRBV6-3 with TRBJ2-7; D not certain. Germline assignment: CDR1 MNHEY and CDR2 SVGEGT. There are 15 residues in the CDR3. Between the trimmed V and J ends, which lost 5 bases and 0 bases, there was a span of 14 bases. CDR3 amino acids: CASSTTGRGSYEQYF. CDR3 nucleotide sequence: TGTGCCAGCAGTACGACGGGTCGAGGCTCCTACGAGCAGTACTTC.

The sample holds a few counts of this clonotype. The V gene is TRBV24-1, the J gene TRBJ2-1; either TRBD1 or TRBD2 may supply D (6 bases each). Trimming stripped 9 bases from V and 11 bases from J, with 19 bases between. CDR1 and CDR2 (germline): KGHDR, SFDVKD. The length of the CDR3 is 13 residues. Here the CDR3 reads CATGVIRGTQQFF. CDR3 nucleotides: TGTGCCACCGGTGTTATCCGCGGGACACAGCAGTTCTTC.

The chain employs TRBV7-8 and TRBJ2-7; D uncertain. With 5 bases removed from V and 6 bases from J, the gap between germline ends came to 8 bases. Germline V gives CDR1 SGHVS, CDR2 FQNEAQ. The CDR3 has 11 amino acids. For the CDR3, the DNA is TGTGCCAGCAGCCCCAGAGGCGAGCAGTACTTC. This sequence encodes CASSPRGEQYF.

The chain joins TRBV4-2 to TRBJ1-2, with no clear D. There are 14 residues in the CDR3. Looked up from germline, CDR1 is LGHNA and CDR2 is YNFKEQ. V dropped 1 base and J dropped 0 bases, with 6 bases sitting between them. The CDR3 reads CASSQVPSNYGYTF. In nucleotides, the CDR3 is TGTGCCAGCAGCCAAGTCCCATCTAACTATGGCTACACCTTC.

A few counts support this clonotype. The chain has TRBV5-4 and TRBJ1-1; maybe TRBD1 (6 bases). The V gene's germline CDR1 is SGHNT and CDR2 YYREEE (reference sequence). V was shortened by 4 bases and J by 1 base, with 14 bases between the two germline ends. The CDR3 spans 15 residues. The CDR3 bases are TGTGCCAGCAGCATCCAGGGGCTTCCGAACACTGAAGCTTTCTTT. Protein: CASSIQGLPNTEAFF.

This clonotype has a handful of counts. The V gene is TRBV28, the J gene TRBJ1-2; D unresolved. This CDR3 has 13 amino acids. The germline CDR1 and CDR2 sequences are MDHEN and SYDVKM. The V and J ends lost 2 bases and 2 bases respectively, with 6 bases between them. CDR3 loop: CASSLMMNYGYTF. CDR3 in DNA: TGTGCCAGCAGTTTAATGATGAACTATGGCTACACCTTC.

This clonotype was observed many times. The rearrangement joins TRBV27 to TRBJ2-7; TRBD2 is a possible D gene (6 bases). V was trimmed by 3 bases and J by 3 bases, leaving 9 bases between them. The length of the CDR3 is 13 residues. Germline CDR1 and CDR2: MNHEY and SMNVEV (reference sequence). Here the CDR3 DNA reads TGTGCCAGCAGTTTTAACGGGGGCTACGAGCAGTACTTC. Its translation: CASSFNGGYEQYF.

This clonotype has a handful of counts. The chain couples TRBV3-1 to TRBJ2-3; TRBD2 is a possible D gene (6 bases). This CDR3 has 17 amino acids. The germline gives CDR1 LGHDT, CDR2 YNNKEL (reference sequence). V lost 0 bases, J lost 10 bases, and 23 bases lay in between. CDR3 bases: TGTGCCAGCAGCCAAGATCTTGTTAGGACCAGGCGGGATTCGCAGTATTTT. Encoded protein: CASSQDLVRTRRDSQYF.

The sample holds a few counts of this clonotype. The chain links TRBV5-1 to TRBJ2-5; 7 nucleotides match TRBD2. Per the germline V gene, CDR1 is SGHRS and CDR2 is YFSETQ. The V and J ends lost 2 bases and 0 bases, in that order; junction bases with no gene match: 7. This CDR3 contains 16 residues. CDR3 sequence (DNA): TGCGCCAGCAGCTTTGGGGACTATCTGTACCAAGAGACCCAGTACTTC. It codes for CASSFGDYLYQETQYF.

Many counts were recorded for this clonotype. V usage is TRBV28 and J usage is TRBJ2-7, with TRBD2 matching 13 bases. With V trimmed by 2 bases and J by 4 bases, 14 bases remained unmatched. This CDR3 region has 19 residues. Germline V CDR1 and CDR2: MDHEN, SYDVKM. The CDR3 loop reads CASSLPTSGGASSLYEQYF. CDR3 DNA sequence: TGTGCCAGCAGTTTACCTACTAGCGGGGGGGCCTCGTCCCTTTACGAGCAGTACTTC.